These 10 T cell receptor beta chains were sequenced from one sample in a study of blood T cells in healthy people across ages. With a J-beta primer mix and a sample-barcoded 5' primer, a second PCR ran about 7 to 12 cycles. TCRdb re-called the 5' RACE reads through MiXCR, storing one row per CDR3 protein. This sample carries fewer than 950,000 distinct CDR3 sequences, about 36% of them seen once, and the ten largest clones take 13%. The specimen was blood. The receptor set was obtained from a young man in good health.

In regard to this clonotype: An end of the junction does not agree with germline; a read error may underlie this. The chain links TRBV12-3 or TRBV12-4 to TRBJ2-3, with TRBD2 identical over 8 bases. There are 17 residues in the CDR3. The CDR3 DNA sequence: TGTGCCAGCAGTTTAGGCCCGGGACTAGGGAGAGCAGATGCGCAGTATTTT. This translates into CASSLGPGLGRADAQYF.

This clonotype has more than one count but fewer than ten. This chain links TRBV27 with TRBJ1-1; D unresolved. The CDR3 spans 15 residues. Trimming left V 0 bases short and J 1 base short, with 9 bases between. Per germline, CDR1 MNHEY and CDR2 SMNVEV (reference sequence). The CDR3, as DNA: TGTGCCAGCAGTTTATCGTCCGGAAGGAACACTGAAGCTTTCTTT. Protein: CASSLSSGRNTEAFF.

This clonotype was seen a few times. This sequence joins TRBV7-9 and TRBJ2-1; perhaps TRBD1 as D (6 bases). Trimming took 5 bases from V and 3 from J, leaving 20 bases between them. Germline-derived CDR1 and CDR2 are SEHNR and FQNEAQ (reference sequence). The CDR3 runs 17 residues. The CDR3 bases are TGTGCCAGCAGCCCCAACCCAGGGGATCGCGTCTACAATGAGCAGTTCTTC. Amino acid sequence: CASSPNPGDRVYNEQFF.

The CDR3 reads CASSLGAQGGSNQPQHF. The CDR3 bases are TGTGCCAGCAGCTTAGGCGCGCAGGGGGGTAGCAATCAGCCCCAGCATTTT. The gene calls are TRBV7-9 and TRBJ1-5; 7 bases match TRBD1. Trimming cost V 1 base and J 0 bases; bases outside gene matches: 6. The CDR3 sequence is 17 residues long. The germline gives CDR1 SEHNR, CDR2 FQNEAQ (reference sequence).

This clonotype was observed a handful of times. The chain employs TRBV12-3 or TRBV12-4 and TRBJ1-6; perhaps TRBD1 as D (5 bases). This CDR3 spans 14 amino acids. Trimming took 5 bases from V and 10 from J, leaving 15 bases between them. For the CDR3, the DNA is TGTGCCAGCAGTCCACCCTTCCCAGGGTCACCCCTCCACTTT. It encodes CASSPPFPGSPLHF.

The chain has TRBV12-3 or TRBV12-4 and TRBJ1-2; perhaps TRBD1 as D (5 bases). Trimming cost V 7 bases and J 0 bases, with 9 bases left between them. The CDR3 has 13 amino acids. CDR3 in amino acids: CASNQGANYGYTF. In DNA, the CDR3 is TGTGCCAGCAATCAGGGAGCTAACTATGGCTACACCTTC.

The V and J genes are TRBV7-2 and TRBJ2-1; D is perhaps TRBD1 (6 bases). The closer fit of TRBJ2-7 to the DNA end suggests the J call may be wrong. The CDR3 covers 14 residues. Germline V gene sequence: CDR1 SGHTA, CDR2 FQGNSA. This CDR3 is CASSPEGVNNEQYF. The CDR3 DNA reads as TGTGCCAGCAGCCCCGAGGGGGTAAACAATGAGCAGTACTTC.

The chain has TRBV20-1 and TRBJ2-5; TRBD2 matches at 8 bases. The junction had 14 bases not matched to a gene; V was cut back by 0 bases and J by 11 bases. This CDR3 region has 15 residues. CDR1 DFQATT and CDR2 SNEGSKA come from the germline V gene (reference sequence). Here the CDR3 reads CSARERGGMNNEQYF. In nucleotides, the CDR3 is TGCAGTGCTAGAGAACGGGGGGGGATGAACAATGAGCAGTACTTC.

This chain joins TRBV12-3 or TRBV12-4 and TRBJ2-5; D is possibly TRBD2 (5 bases). This CDR3 has 15 amino acids. V was trimmed by 6 bases and J by 3 bases, leaving 17 bases between them. CDR3 amino acids: CASSQPSGKEETQYF. DNA for the CDR3: TGTGCCAGCAGCCAACCCTCGGGGAAGGAAGAGACCCAGTACTTC.

The table lists this clonotype with many counts. The J gene is TRBJ2-7, the V gene TRBV12-3 or TRBV12-4; D might be TRBD1 (6 bases). This CDR3 region has 15 residues. The V gene lost 3 bases and the J gene lost 5 bases, with 17 bases spanning the gap. CDR3 in DNA: TGTGCCAGCAGTTTGGCCATGGGACACGCCGACGAGCAGTACTTC. Translation gives CASSLAMGHADEQYF.